The T cell receptor (beta chain) described here comes from a study of T-cell reconstitution after alpha-beta-depleted transplantation in children. General study points: The main origin of T-cell counts and diversity one year after transplant was newly produced T cells. Day-60 TCRbeta diversity that was high in some patients was derived from surviving recipient T cells and thymic progenitors. Reports say that about two months after transplant, the alpha-beta T cells came out of several hundred graft clones that had expanded.

Unique molecular identifiers were incorporated when the TCRbeta library was constructed. TCRdb fed the PCR reads into MiXCR, producing one record per CDR3 protein. The sample contains fewer than 1 million distinct CDR3 sequences, around 17% of which appear only once. In regard to this clonotype: Its antigen remains unknown.

Germline V gene data show CDR1 as SGHVS and CDR2 as FNYEAQ. V trimming: 1 base; J trimming: 0 bases; junction bases outside the gene matches: 8. This CDR3 has 18 amino acids. The clonotype comes from a male patient aged 10 to 17 who had a stem cell transplant for acute lymphoblastic leukemia, so the T cells may come from the graft donor. The starting material was PBMCs, mostly from graft donor cells, obtained 360 days after TCRalphabeta/CD19-depleted stem cell transplant. V usage is TRBV7-6 and J usage is TRBJ2-2, with 7 bases lining up with TRBD2. DNA for the CDR3: TGTGCCAGCAGCTTAGTTCGCCTAGCGGCCCCGAACACCGGGGAGCTGTTTTTT. Residues: CASSLVRLAAPNTGELFF.